This T cell receptor beta chain was sequenced in a study of T-cell memory formation after mild COVID-19 (dated by TCRdb to the early 2020s). At the level of the whole study: Most TCR sequence clusters were specific to one of the two donors. The cohort comprised two young, previously healthy adult volunteers, one female and one male. In a couple of donors, T-cell clones that expanded and contracted after mild COVID-19 were tracked by sequencing TCRalpha and TCRbeta repertoires over time.

PBMCs were isolated by Ficoll-Paque density gradient centrifugation. Trimming takes 6 bases off V and 9 bases off J; junction bases not matched to a gene: 8. CDR1 MGHRA and CDR2 YSYEKL are derived from the germline V gene. From the cysteine up to the phenylalanine, the CDR3 has a length of 15 residues. This entry keeps only the CDR3 DNA: 45 bases, framed from base 1. Reads for this sample came from an Illumina NovaSeq 6000. TCRalpha and TCRbeta cDNA libraries were constructed by 5'RACE with constant-segment primers, with sample barcodes and unique molecular identifiers being introduced. RNA was extracted from every sample with Trizol reagent. The libraries were amplified in two PCR steps, and the second step added a second sample barcode and Illumina TruSeq adapters. Sequencing of libraries was performed on an Illumina NovaSeq with 2 x 150 bp paired-end reads. In the paper's pipeline: Demultiplexing of reads and collapsing into UMI-guided consensus sequences were performed with migec v1.2.7. With mixcr v2.1.11, UMI consensuses were aligned to TRA and TRB V and J templates and assembled into clonotypes. A clonotype was counted as expanded or contracted only when both edgeR and NoisET called the clonotype significant, with the noise models trained on biological replicates. For edgeR calls, the thresholds were a false discovery rate-adjusted p below 0.01 and a log2 fold-change of 1. PCA with hierarchical clustering of max-normalized trajectories of the 1000 most abundant clonotypes was used as exploratory dynamics analysis. Separately sequenced CD4+ and CD8+ repertoires were used to assign the CD4 or CD8 phenotype of responding clones. TCRdb's own reprocessing of the public reads used fastp at Q25 and MiXCR and kept productive beta chains. Each entry is one CDR3 protein sequence, shown with its most common DNA and genes. These V and J calls originate from TCRdb's pipeline instead of the authors' own analysis. A total of some 450,000 distinct CDR3 sequences appear in this sample, 20% of them only once. Around 8.4% of the sample lies in the top ten.

The sample holds a few counts of this clonotype. Which antigen it targets is not known. No per-base quality is available; no much larger clone lies one base away. The study at large found these results: Whether the second-wave clones peaking on day 37 were SARS-CoV-2 specific was not confirmed. Some responding clones were detected in pre-infection memory, which suggested that pre-existing cross-reactive memory T cells had joined the SARS-CoV-2 response. From day 15 to 85, contracting clones showed balanced CD4/CD8 phenotypes, whereas a second wave of clones that expanded from day 15 to 37 leaned towards CD4+. Contracting CD4+ clones turned up mainly in the CM and EM memory subsets, whereas EMRA was where CD8+ clones were enriched. Only a couple of mild cases were covered by the study, and larger cohorts that include severe cases with pre-infection samples were considered necessary.

Sequenced sample: PBMCs or a T cell subset sorted from them (not recorded which). This TCR was sampled from an adult woman who had mild COVID-19 (a few samples of this study predate the infection). The sample titles of this study are shuffled in the database, so cell type and time point are left out; the donor was told from shared clones. The chain is made from TRBV4-1 and TRBJ2-1, with 13 middle bases fitting TRBD2. The encoded CDR3 is CASSPGTSGVGEQFF. The DNA is as follows: TGCGCCAGCAGTCCCGGGACTAGCGGGGTGGGTGAGCAGTTCTTC.